The 19 T cell receptor beta chains reported below all come from one sample, sequenced in a study of shared clonotypes between healthy human individuals. Profiled with immunoSEQ multiplex PCR; TCRdb holds only in-frame clones, not every one. The sample records under 1 million clones, about 92% being singletons. It was CD45RO-negative cells, positively selected for CCR7, that made up naive CD8 cells, with terminally differentiated effector memory CD45RA+ cells excluded. The sequenced material came from naive CD8+ T cells sorted from blood. All receptors come from a young man in good health.

The rearrangement uses TRBV27 and TRBJ1-3; D is perhaps TRBD1 (5 bases). The CDR3 runs 14 residues. Trimming shortened V by 2 bases and J by 4 bases, and 9 bases separated the two germline ends. Germline-derived CDR1 and CDR2 are MNHEY and SMNVEV (reference sequence). The CDR3 nucleotides are TGTGCCAGCAGTTTAGGGGGTTGGGGAAACACCATATATTTT. This codes for CASSLGGWGNTIYF.

The chain employs TRBV4-1 and TRBJ2-2, with D perhaps TRBD2 (5 bases). Germline V gives CDR1 MGHRA, CDR2 YSYEKL. This CDR3 comprises 16 residues. Trimming took off 1 base at V and 1 base at J, with 10 bases between the two ends. CDR3 nucleotides: TGCGCCAGCAGCCAAGGTCCTAGCTGGAACACCGGGGAGCTGTTTTTT. Translating it yields CASSQGPSWNTGELFF.

This chain uses TRBV14 with TRBJ1-1; possible D gene TRBD1, 5 bases. Between the trimmed V and J ends, which lost 3 bases and 1 base, there was a span of 21 bases. Germline lookup yields CDR1 SGHDN and CDR2 FVKESK. CDR3 length equals 18 residues. CDR3 DNA: TGTGCCAGCAGCCACGCATCAGGGCTTCTAAGTCGGAACACTGAAGCTTTCTTT. Residues: CASSHASGLLSRNTEAFF.

The gene calls are TRBV7-9 and TRBJ2-5, with 7 bases aligning to TRBD1. Germline values: CDR1 SEHNR, CDR2 FQNEAQ (reference sequence). The CDR3 runs 15 residues. V trimming: 1 base; J trimming: 5 bases; junction bases outside the gene matches: 7. The chain's CDR3 is CASSLVRGSSETQYF. CDR3 bases: TGTGCCAGCAGCTTAGTCAGGGGGTCTTCCGAGACCCAGTACTTC.

V gene TRBV15 combines with J gene TRBJ2-1; D is unclear. The CDR3 runs 16 residues. Per germline, CDR1 LNHNV and CDR2 YYDKDF (reference sequence). Trimming took off 5 bases at V and 4 bases at J, with 18 bases between the two ends. CDR3 sequence (DNA): TGTGCCACCAGCGGCGGTGAGGCAGACGGTTACAATGAGCAGTTCTTC. Amino acid sequence: CATSGGEADGYNEQFF.

This chain joins TRBV27 and TRBJ2-1; no clear D gene. Trimming took off 6 bases at V and 2 bases at J, with 11 bases between the two ends. The V gene's germline CDR1 is MNHEY and CDR2 SMNVEV (reference sequence). The CDR3 runs to 14 residues. The CDR3 DNA reads as TGTGCCAGCAGAATCGCAGGAACCTACAATGAGCAGTTCTTC. This encodes CASRIAGTYNEQFF.

This clone was seen just once. CDR3 in amino acids: CASSINPSGRKDTGELFF. The CDR3 coding sequence is TGTGCCAGTAGTATAAATCCTAGCGGGAGGAAGGACACCGGGGAGCTGTTTTTT. This chain links TRBV19 with TRBJ2-2, with 11 bases lining up with TRBD2. Germline CDR1 LNHDA, CDR2 SQIVND (reference sequence). V lost 2 bases and J lost 3; bases outside the gene matches: 8. The CDR3 is made up of 18 amino acids.

The chain combines TRBV18 with TRBJ1-5, with 9 positions matching TRBD1. CDR3 length: 15 residues. Germline CDR1 and CDR2: KGHSH and LQKENI. Trimming cost V 6 bases and J 7 bases; bases outside gene matches: 10. The chain's CDR3 is CASSRKGQGNQPQHF. CDR3 DNA sequence: TGTGCCAGCTCCCGAAAGGGACAGGGAAACCAGCCCCAGCATTTT.

This chain links TRBV6-5 with TRBJ2-7; D may correspond to TRBD1 or TRBD2 (6 bases each). V shed 4 bases and J shed 3 bases, with 16 bases lying between them. This CDR3 region has 15 residues. Germline values: CDR1 MNHEY, CDR2 SVGAGI. The CDR3 loop is CASSSAGGRDYEQYF. The CDR3 region has the DNA TGTGCCAGCAGTTCGGCCGGGGGCAGGGACTACGAGCAGTACTTC.

The chain uses TRBV11-2 and TRBJ2-3; D ambiguous. The CDR3 runs 11 residues. V was shortened by 4 bases and J by 4 bases, with 3 bases between the two germline ends. In germline, CDR1 is SGHAT, CDR2 FQNNGV. This CDR3 is CASSWADTQYF. CDR3 bases: TGTGCCAGCAGCTGGGCAGATACGCAGTATTTT.

The chain carries TRBV19 and TRBJ1-4; D unresolved. Trimming cost V 3 bases and J 8 bases, with 13 bases left between them. The CDR3 has 14 amino acids. CDR1 and CDR2 (germline): LNHDA, SQIVND (reference sequence). CDR3 sequence (DNA): TGTGCCAGTAGTATTGGGGTTAGAGAAGAAAAACTGTTTTTT. It translates to CASSIGVREEKLFF.

Points on this clone: This same CDR3 is encoded by further DNA sequences in the sample. This chain connects TRBV7-9 to TRBJ2-2, with D perhaps TRBD1 (6 bases). V dropped 5 bases and J dropped 4 bases, with 8 bases sitting between them. The CDR3 consists of 13 residues. CDR1 SEHNR and CDR2 FQNEAQ come from the germline V gene (reference sequence). CDR3 loop: CASSLGGTGELFF. CDR3 nucleotides: TGTGCCAGCAGCCTAGGGGGCACCGGGGAGCTGTTTTTT.

The V gene is TRBV9, the J gene TRBJ2-1, with 13 bases matching TRBD2. Per germline, CDR1 SGDLS and CDR2 YYNGEE. V trimming: 4 bases; J trimming: 9 bases; junction bases outside the gene matches: 13. The CDR3 runs to 17 residues. CDR3: CASSIYRTSGRRVEQFF. The CDR3 DNA sequence: TGTGCCAGCAGCATATATAGGACTAGCGGGAGACGTGTTGAGCAGTTCTTC.

This clone was observed a handful of times. V gene TRBV5-1 combines with J gene TRBJ2-2; a weak D match, TRBD1 (5 bases). CDR3 length equals 14 residues. CDR1 is SGHRS and CDR2 is YFSETQ in the germline V gene. Trimming cost V 4 bases and J 4 bases, with 11 bases left between them. The CDR3 here is CASSVAGATGELFF. The CDR3 DNA reads as TGCGCCAGCAGCGTTGCTGGGGCCACCGGGGAGCTGTTTTTT.

As concerns this clone: Additional DNA sequences in this sample encode the identical CDR3. V is TRBV27 and J is TRBJ2-1; D is possibly TRBD2 (6 bases). Trimming took 3 bases from V and 8 from J, leaving 8 bases between them. Germline assignment: CDR1 MNHEY and CDR2 SMNVEV (reference sequence). This CDR3 is built from 12 residues. CDR3 in amino acids: CASSLGGDEQFF. The CDR3 DNA sequence: TGTGCCAGCAGTTTGGGCGGGGATGAGCAGTTCTTC.

This rearrangement joins TRBV28 to TRBJ2-6; a possible D gene is TRBD1 (6 bases). CDR1 is MDHEN and CDR2 is SYDVKM in the germline V gene. CDR3 size: 14 residues. V gave up 8 bases and J gave up 4 bases, with 12 bases separating them. CDR3 DNA: TGTGCCAGCGAACAGGGATCAGGGGCCAACGTCCTGACTTTC. Residues: CASEQGSGANVLTF.

The chain has TRBV28 and TRBJ2-7; no firm D call. The V end lost 3 bases, the J end lost 2 bases, and 8 bases lay between the germline ends. There are 13 residues in the CDR3. CDR1 MDHEN and CDR2 SYDVKM come from the germline V gene. The DNA for the CDR3 is TGTGCCAGCAGTTTGTCCAAAACCTACGAGCAGTACTTC. Amino acid sequence: CASSLSKTYEQYF.

The V gene is TRBV28, the J gene TRBJ2-5, with D perhaps assigned TRBD1 or TRBD2 (5 bases each). The CDR3 has 16 amino acids. Trimming cost V 4 bases and J 3 bases, with 18 bases left between them. Germline CDR1 reads MDHEN; CDR2 reads SYDVKM. The CDR3 DNA reads as TGTGCCAGCAGTTATGGGACGGTACCCGCCGAAGAGACCCAGTACTTC. This gives the protein CASSYGTVPAEETQYF.

This clone has just one count. V and J are TRBV19 and TRBJ2-5; 8 bases are a match to TRBD2. Per germline, CDR1 LNHDA and CDR2 SQIVND (reference sequence). The length of the CDR3 is 15 residues. Unmatched junction bases numbered 10, after V lost 5 bases and J lost 5 bases. The CDR3: CASSASGGAAETQYF. The CDR3 coding sequence is TGTGCCAGTAGTGCGTCCGGGGGGGCAGCGGAGACCCAGTACTTC.